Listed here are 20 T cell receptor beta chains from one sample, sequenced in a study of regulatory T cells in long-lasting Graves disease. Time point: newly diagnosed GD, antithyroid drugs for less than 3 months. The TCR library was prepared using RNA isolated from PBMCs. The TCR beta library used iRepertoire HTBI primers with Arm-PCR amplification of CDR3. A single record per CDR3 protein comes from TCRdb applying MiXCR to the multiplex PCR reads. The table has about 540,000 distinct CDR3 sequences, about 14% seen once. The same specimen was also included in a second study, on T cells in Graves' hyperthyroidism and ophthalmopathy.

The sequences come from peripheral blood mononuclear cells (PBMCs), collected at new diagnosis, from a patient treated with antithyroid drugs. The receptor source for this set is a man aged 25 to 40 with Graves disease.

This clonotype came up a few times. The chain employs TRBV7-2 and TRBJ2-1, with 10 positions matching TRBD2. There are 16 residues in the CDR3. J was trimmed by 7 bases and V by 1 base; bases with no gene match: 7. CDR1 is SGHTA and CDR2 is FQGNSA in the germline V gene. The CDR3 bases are TGTGCCAGCAGCTTAGTGGGTGGACTAGCGGAAAATGAGCAGTTCTTC. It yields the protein CASSLVGGLAENEQFF.

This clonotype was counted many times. The CDR3 is CASSWPLAGGPLYEQYF. The CDR3 coding sequence is TGCGCCAGCAGCTGGCCTCTAGCGGGAGGGCCTTTGTACGAGCAGTACTTC. The J gene is TRBJ2-7, the V gene TRBV5-1; TRBD2 matches 12 bases. Trimming cost V 3 bases and J 4 bases; bases outside gene matches: 11. The CDR3 loop spans 17 amino acids. The germline gives CDR1 SGHRS, CDR2 YFSETQ. The variable domain in full, with the rest retrieved from reference TRBV5-1 and TRBJ2-7, is KAGVTQTPRYLIKTRGQQVTLSCSPISGHRSVSWYQQTPGQGLQFLFEYFSETQRNKGNFPGRFSGRQFSNSRSEMNVSTLELGDSALYLCASSWPLAGGPLYEQYFGPGTRLTVT.

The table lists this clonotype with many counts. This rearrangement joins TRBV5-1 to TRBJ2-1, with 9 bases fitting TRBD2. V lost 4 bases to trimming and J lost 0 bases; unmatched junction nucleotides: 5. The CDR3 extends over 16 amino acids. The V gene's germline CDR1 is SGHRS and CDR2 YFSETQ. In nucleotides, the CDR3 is TGCGCCAGCAGCCGGACTAGCGAAAGCTCCTACAATGAGCAGTTCTTC. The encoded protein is CASSRTSESSYNEQFF.

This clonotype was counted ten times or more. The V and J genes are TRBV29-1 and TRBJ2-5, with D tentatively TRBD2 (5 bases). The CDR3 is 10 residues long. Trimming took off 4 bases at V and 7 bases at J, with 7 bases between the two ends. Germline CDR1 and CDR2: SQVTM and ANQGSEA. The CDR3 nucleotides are TGCAGCGTTGGGGAGAGGACCCAGTACTTC. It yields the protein CSVGERTQYF.

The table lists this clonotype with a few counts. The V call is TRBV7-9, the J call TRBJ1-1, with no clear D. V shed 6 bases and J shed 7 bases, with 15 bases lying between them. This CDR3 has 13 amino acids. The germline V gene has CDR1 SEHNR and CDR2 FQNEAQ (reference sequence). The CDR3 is CASRQLTVFEAFF. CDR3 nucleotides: TGTGCCAGCAGACAGCTTACGGTCTTTGAAGCTTTCTTT. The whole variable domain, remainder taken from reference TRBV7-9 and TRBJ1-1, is DTGVSQNPRHKITKRGQNVTFRCDPISEHNRLYWYRQTLGQGPEFLTYFQNEAQLEKSRLLSDRFSAERPKGSFSTLEIQRTEQGDSAMYLCASRQLTVFEAFFGQGTRLTVV.

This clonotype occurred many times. The CDR3 loop reads CAISKGGGRADNEQFF. In DNA, the CDR3 is TGTGCCATCAGTAAAGGGGGCGGGAGGGCCGACAATGAGCAGTTCTTC. The genes are TRBV10-3 and TRBJ2-1, with 9 bases lining up with TRBD2. After removal of 5 bases from V and 5 bases from J, the junction contained 10 bases not matched to a gene. Germline loops: CDR1 ENHRY, CDR2 SYGVKD. The CDR3 loop spans 16 amino acids.

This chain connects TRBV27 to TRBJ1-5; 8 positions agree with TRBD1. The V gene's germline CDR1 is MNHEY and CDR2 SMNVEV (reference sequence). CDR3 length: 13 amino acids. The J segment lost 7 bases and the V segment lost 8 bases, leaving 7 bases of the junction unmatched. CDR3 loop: CASGRTGRQPQHF. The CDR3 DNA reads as TGTGCCAGCGGCAGGACAGGGAGGCAGCCCCAGCATTTT.

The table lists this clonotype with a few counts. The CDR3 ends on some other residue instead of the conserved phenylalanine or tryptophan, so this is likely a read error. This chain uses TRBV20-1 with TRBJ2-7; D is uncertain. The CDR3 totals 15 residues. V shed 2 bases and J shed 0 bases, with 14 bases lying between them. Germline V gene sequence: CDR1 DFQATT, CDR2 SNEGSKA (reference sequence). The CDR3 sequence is CSARSLSGLSYEQYL. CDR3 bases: TGCAGTGCTAGATCCCTCTCGGGCCTCTCCTACGAGCAGTACCTC.

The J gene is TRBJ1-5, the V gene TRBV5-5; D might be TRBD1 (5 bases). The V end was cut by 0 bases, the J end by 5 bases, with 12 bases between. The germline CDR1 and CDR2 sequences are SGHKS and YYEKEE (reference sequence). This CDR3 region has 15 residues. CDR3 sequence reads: CASSLGTMGHQPQHF. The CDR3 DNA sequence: TGTGCCAGCAGCTTGGGGACAATGGGACATCAGCCCCAGCATTTT.

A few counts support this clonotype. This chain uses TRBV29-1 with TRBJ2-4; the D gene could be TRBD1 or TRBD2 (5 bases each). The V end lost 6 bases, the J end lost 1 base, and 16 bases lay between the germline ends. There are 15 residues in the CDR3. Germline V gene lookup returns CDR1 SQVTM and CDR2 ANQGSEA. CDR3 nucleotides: TGCAGCGTGAGGGACCTTAACCCCGCCAAAAACATTCAGTACTTC. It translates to CSVRDLNPAKNIQYF.

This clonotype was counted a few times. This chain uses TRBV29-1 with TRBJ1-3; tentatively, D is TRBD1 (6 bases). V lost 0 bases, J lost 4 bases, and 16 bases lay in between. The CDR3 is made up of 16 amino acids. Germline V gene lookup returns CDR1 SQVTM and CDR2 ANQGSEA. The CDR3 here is CSVEDREGGTGNTIYF. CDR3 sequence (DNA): TGCAGCGTTGAAGATCGGGAAGGGGGTACGGGAAACACCATATATTTT.

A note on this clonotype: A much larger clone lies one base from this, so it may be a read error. Here the CDR3 DNA reads TGTGCCAGCAGCCAAGAAGGGAGCAATAAGCAGTTCTTC. It specifies CASSQEGSNKQFF. The chain is built from TRBV3-1 and TRBJ2-1, with a possible D match to TRBD2 (5 bases). The CDR3 sequence is 13 residues long. The germline V gene encodes CDR1 LGHDT and CDR2 YNNKEL (reference sequence).

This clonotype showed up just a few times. The CDR3 reads CASTYSLGTEAFF. CDR3 sequence (DNA): TGTGCCAGCACCTACAGTCTCGGCACTGAAGCTTTCTTT. The gene calls are TRBV9 and TRBJ1-1; D not certain. Germline V CDR1 and CDR2: SGDLS, YYNGEE. CDR3 size: 13 residues. Trimming pared 6 bases from V and 4 bases from J, leaving 13 bases between.

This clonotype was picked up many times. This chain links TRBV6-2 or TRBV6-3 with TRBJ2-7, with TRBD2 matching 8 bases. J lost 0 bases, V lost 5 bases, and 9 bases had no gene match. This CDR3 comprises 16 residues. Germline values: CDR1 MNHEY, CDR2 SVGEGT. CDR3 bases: TGTGCCAGCAGTACCCAGGCGGGGGGTAGCTCCTACGAGCAGTACTTC. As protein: CASSTQAGGSSYEQYF.

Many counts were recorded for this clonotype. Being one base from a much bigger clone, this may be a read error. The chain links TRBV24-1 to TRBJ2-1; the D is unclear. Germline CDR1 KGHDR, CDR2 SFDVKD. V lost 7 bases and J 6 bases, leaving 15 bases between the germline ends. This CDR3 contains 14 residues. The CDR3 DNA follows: TGTGCCACCAGGGACCCATTAAGGACCAATGAGCAGTTCTTC. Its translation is CATRDPLRTNEQFF.

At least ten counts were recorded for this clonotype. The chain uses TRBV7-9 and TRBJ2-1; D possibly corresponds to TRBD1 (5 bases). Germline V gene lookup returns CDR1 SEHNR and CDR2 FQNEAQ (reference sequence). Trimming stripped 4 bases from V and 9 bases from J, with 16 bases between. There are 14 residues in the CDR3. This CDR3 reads CASSSPGLRGEQFF. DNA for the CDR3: TGTGCCAGCAGCTCCCCAGGGCTTCGAGGTGAGCAGTTCTTC.

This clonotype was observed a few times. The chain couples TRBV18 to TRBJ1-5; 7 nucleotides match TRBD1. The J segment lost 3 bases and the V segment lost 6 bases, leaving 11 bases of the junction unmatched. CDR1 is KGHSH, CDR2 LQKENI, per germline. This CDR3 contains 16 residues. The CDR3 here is CASSLGQEGTNQPQHF. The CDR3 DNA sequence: TGTGCCAGCTCTCTTGGACAGGAGGGGACCAATCAGCCCCAGCATTTT. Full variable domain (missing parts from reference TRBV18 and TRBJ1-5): NAGVMQNPRHLVRRRGQEARLRCSPMKGHSHVYWYRQLPEEGLKFMVYLQKENIIDESGMPKERFSAEFPKEGPSILRIQQVVRGDSAAYFCASSLGQEGTNQPQHFGDGTRLSIL.

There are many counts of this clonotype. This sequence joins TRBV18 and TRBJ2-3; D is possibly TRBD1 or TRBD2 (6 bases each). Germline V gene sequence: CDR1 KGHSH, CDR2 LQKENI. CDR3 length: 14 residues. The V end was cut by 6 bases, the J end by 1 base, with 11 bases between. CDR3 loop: CASSRGRGTDTQYF. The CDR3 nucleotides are TGTGCCAGCTCCCGGGGGCGAGGCACAGATACGCAGTATTTT.

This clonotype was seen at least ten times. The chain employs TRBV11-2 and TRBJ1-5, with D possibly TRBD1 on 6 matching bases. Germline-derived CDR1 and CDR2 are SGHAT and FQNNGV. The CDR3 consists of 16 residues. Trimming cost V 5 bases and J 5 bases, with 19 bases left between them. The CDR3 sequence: CASSPRGGLGDQPQHF. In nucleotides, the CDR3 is TGTGCCAGCAGCCCGAGGGGGGGGCTCGGCGATCAGCCCCAGCATTTT.

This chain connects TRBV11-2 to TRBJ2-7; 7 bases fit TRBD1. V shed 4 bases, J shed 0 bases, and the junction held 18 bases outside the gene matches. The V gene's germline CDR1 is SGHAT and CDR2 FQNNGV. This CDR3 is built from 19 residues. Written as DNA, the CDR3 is TGTGCCAGCAGCTCTATGGGACAGTACAACTCCAAAAGCTCCTACGAGCAGTACTTC. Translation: CASSSMGQYNSKSSYEQYF.